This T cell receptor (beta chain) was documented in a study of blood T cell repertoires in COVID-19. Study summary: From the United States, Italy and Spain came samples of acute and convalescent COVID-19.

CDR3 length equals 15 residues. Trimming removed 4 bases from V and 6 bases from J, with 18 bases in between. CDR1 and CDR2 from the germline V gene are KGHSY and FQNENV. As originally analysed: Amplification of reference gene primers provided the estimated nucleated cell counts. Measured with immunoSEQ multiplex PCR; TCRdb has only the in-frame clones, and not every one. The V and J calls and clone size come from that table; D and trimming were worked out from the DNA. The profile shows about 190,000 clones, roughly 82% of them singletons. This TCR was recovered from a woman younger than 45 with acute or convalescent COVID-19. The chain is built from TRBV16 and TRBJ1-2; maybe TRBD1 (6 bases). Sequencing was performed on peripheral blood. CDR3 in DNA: TGTGCCAGCAGCCTCACCCAAGGGGGAACGCATGGCTACACCTTC. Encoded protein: CASSLTQGGTHGYTF.